This T cell receptor beta chain appears in the sequencing data of a study of early T cells in non-severe SARS-CoV-2 infection. Study background: Sequencing of bulk RNA from unsorted whole blood was done, without chain pairing.

Researchers attached unique molecular identifiers to individual cDNA molecules. One entry per CDR3 protein, called by TCRdb with MiXCR from the 5' RACE reads. The sample consists of under 30,000 distinct CDR3 sequences, less than 7% of them appearing once. This clonotype showed up just a few times. This clonotype originated in an adult who was a healthcare worker with PCR-confirmed SARS-CoV-2 infection or an uninfected control (not recorded which). Source material: whole blood.

This CDR3 is CASSLEAGVVEQYF. The DNA of the CDR3 is TGTGCCAGCAGCTTAGAGGCAGGGGTAGTCGAGCAGTACTTC. The chain combines TRBV11-2 with TRBJ2-7; maybe TRBD1 (6 bases). CDR1 and CDR2 (germline): SGHAT, FQNNGV. V shed 0 bases and J shed 6 bases, with 12 bases lying between them. This CDR3 is 14 amino acids long.